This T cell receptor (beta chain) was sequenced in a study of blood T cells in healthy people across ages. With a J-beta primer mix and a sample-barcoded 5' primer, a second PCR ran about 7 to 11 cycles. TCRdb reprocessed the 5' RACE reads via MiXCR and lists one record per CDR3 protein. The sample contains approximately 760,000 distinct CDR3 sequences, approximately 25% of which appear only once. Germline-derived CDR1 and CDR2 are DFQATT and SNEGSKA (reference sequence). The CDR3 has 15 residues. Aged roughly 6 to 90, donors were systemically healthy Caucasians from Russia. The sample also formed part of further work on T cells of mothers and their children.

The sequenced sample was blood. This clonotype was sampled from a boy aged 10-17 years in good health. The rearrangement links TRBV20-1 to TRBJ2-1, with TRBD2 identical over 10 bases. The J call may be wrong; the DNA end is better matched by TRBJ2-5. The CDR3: CSARDASGGLETQYF. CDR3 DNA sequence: TGCAGTGCTAGAGATGCTAGCGGGGGATTGGAGACCCAGTACTTC.